This T cell receptor (beta chain) was recovered during a study of cytomegalovirus exposure and HLA in healthy donors. Broader study findings: TCR beta chains numbering under 200 were designated cytomegalovirus-associated. Many donors shared some public TCRs, even though most TCR sequences were rare. The TCR clusters that emerged in the first cohort tended, a later analysis found, to co-occur in the roughly 120 validation repertoires. Diagnosis of cytomegalovirus status made by the classifier reportedly showed high specificity and sensitivity.

The germline gives CDR1 SGHTA, CDR2 FQGNSA. V was pared by 1 base and J by 4 bases, with 16 bases between. CDR3 length: 16 residues. Sequencing used immunoSEQ multiplex PCR; TCRdb keeps in-frame clones, though not all of them. The sample lists about 330,000 clones, 80% to 90% occurring once. As for this clone: Its antigen is unknown.

The clonotype originates from a woman aged 18-29 years in good health and CMV-seronegative. Material for sequencing was PBMCs. The V call is TRBV7-2, the J call TRBJ1-2, with D perhaps matching TRBD1 (6 bases). Here the CDR3 DNA reads TGTGCCAGCAGCTTAGAGGGTGCGGGGGCCCGCTATGGCTACACCTTC. This gives the protein CASSLEGAGARYGYTF.